This T cell receptor beta chain was profiled in a study of blood T cell repertoires in COVID-19. Trimming cost V 0 bases and J 5 bases; bases outside gene matches: 8. CDR1 and CDR2 (germline): SGHNT, YYREEE (reference sequence). This CDR3 is built from 17 residues. Clones were sequenced by immunoSEQ multiplex PCR, and TCRdb holds only the in-frame ones, with some missing. The sample has tens of thousands of clones, 81% seen once; the top ten hold around 30%. The sample taken for sequencing was peripheral blood. The V and J genes are TRBV5-4 and TRBJ2-3, with TRBD2 matching over 11 bases. The receptor's source is a woman of 80 years or more with active or convalescent COVID-19. This CDR3 is CASSLEPSGGRVDTQYF. The CDR3 nucleotides are TGTGCCAGCAGCTTGGAGCCTAGCGGGGGGAGGGTAGATACGCAGTATTTT.